This T cell receptor (beta chain) is drawn from a study of T cell repertoires in cytomegalovirus infection. Study in general: Alongside well-studied HLA-B-restricted CMV epitopes, recently identified HLA-C-restricted CMV epitopes were also used. Public TCR beta signatures provided an indication of both CMV infection and a matching HLA type.

The ends were cut back, 5 bases at V and 0 bases at J, with 16 bases in the middle. The CDR3 covers 16 residues. From germline, CDR1 is MGHDK and CDR2 SYGVNS. Worth noting for this clonotype: Its specificity is not known.

Study-wide results and limits: HLA-C-restricted CMV clonotypes gave the most frequent clonotype in two of eight donors. Identification of carriers of CMV plus the relevant HLA was performed using cumulative public TCR beta family frequency.

TCRdb fed the reads into MiXCR, producing one record per CDR3 protein. The sample shows approximately 1,000,000 distinct CDR3 sequences, around 32% of them seen only once. V usage is TRBV25-1 and J usage is TRBJ1-1; TRBD1 might be the D (5 bases). The source of this sequence is a human donor in good health (CMV status not recorded). Some clones in this sample may be carry-over from other donors' samples. The input for sequencing was cultured CD8+ T cells from PBMCs, taken from culture after CMV antigen stimulation. In nucleotides, the CDR3 is TGTGCCAGCAGTCCTTGGGACGGCTACATGAACACTGAAGCTTTCTTT. This translates into CASSPWDGYMNTEAFF.